Sequencing of this T cell receptor (beta chain) was carried out in a study of glioma-infiltrating T cells after dendritic cell vaccination. This sample's time point: after dendritic cell vaccination, including at tumor progression/relapse. V lost 3 bases and J 7 bases, leaving 13 bases between the germline ends. The CDR3 runs 14 residues. Germline CDR1 reads MNHNS; CDR2 reads SASEGT. The method was immunoSEQ multiplex PCR; TCRdb's version includes in-frame clones alone and lacks a portion of them. The sample carries 90,000 to 140,000 clones, nearly 90% recorded once. The rearrangement joins TRBV6-1 to TRBJ2-1; D unresolved. Here the sequenced sample was blood, taken after dendritic cell vaccination. The source of this sequence is a human donor with glioblastoma. CDR3 sequence: CASSDVLVRNEQFF. In DNA, the CDR3 is TGTGCCAGCAGTGATGTTCTAGTGAGAAATGAGCAGTTCTTC.